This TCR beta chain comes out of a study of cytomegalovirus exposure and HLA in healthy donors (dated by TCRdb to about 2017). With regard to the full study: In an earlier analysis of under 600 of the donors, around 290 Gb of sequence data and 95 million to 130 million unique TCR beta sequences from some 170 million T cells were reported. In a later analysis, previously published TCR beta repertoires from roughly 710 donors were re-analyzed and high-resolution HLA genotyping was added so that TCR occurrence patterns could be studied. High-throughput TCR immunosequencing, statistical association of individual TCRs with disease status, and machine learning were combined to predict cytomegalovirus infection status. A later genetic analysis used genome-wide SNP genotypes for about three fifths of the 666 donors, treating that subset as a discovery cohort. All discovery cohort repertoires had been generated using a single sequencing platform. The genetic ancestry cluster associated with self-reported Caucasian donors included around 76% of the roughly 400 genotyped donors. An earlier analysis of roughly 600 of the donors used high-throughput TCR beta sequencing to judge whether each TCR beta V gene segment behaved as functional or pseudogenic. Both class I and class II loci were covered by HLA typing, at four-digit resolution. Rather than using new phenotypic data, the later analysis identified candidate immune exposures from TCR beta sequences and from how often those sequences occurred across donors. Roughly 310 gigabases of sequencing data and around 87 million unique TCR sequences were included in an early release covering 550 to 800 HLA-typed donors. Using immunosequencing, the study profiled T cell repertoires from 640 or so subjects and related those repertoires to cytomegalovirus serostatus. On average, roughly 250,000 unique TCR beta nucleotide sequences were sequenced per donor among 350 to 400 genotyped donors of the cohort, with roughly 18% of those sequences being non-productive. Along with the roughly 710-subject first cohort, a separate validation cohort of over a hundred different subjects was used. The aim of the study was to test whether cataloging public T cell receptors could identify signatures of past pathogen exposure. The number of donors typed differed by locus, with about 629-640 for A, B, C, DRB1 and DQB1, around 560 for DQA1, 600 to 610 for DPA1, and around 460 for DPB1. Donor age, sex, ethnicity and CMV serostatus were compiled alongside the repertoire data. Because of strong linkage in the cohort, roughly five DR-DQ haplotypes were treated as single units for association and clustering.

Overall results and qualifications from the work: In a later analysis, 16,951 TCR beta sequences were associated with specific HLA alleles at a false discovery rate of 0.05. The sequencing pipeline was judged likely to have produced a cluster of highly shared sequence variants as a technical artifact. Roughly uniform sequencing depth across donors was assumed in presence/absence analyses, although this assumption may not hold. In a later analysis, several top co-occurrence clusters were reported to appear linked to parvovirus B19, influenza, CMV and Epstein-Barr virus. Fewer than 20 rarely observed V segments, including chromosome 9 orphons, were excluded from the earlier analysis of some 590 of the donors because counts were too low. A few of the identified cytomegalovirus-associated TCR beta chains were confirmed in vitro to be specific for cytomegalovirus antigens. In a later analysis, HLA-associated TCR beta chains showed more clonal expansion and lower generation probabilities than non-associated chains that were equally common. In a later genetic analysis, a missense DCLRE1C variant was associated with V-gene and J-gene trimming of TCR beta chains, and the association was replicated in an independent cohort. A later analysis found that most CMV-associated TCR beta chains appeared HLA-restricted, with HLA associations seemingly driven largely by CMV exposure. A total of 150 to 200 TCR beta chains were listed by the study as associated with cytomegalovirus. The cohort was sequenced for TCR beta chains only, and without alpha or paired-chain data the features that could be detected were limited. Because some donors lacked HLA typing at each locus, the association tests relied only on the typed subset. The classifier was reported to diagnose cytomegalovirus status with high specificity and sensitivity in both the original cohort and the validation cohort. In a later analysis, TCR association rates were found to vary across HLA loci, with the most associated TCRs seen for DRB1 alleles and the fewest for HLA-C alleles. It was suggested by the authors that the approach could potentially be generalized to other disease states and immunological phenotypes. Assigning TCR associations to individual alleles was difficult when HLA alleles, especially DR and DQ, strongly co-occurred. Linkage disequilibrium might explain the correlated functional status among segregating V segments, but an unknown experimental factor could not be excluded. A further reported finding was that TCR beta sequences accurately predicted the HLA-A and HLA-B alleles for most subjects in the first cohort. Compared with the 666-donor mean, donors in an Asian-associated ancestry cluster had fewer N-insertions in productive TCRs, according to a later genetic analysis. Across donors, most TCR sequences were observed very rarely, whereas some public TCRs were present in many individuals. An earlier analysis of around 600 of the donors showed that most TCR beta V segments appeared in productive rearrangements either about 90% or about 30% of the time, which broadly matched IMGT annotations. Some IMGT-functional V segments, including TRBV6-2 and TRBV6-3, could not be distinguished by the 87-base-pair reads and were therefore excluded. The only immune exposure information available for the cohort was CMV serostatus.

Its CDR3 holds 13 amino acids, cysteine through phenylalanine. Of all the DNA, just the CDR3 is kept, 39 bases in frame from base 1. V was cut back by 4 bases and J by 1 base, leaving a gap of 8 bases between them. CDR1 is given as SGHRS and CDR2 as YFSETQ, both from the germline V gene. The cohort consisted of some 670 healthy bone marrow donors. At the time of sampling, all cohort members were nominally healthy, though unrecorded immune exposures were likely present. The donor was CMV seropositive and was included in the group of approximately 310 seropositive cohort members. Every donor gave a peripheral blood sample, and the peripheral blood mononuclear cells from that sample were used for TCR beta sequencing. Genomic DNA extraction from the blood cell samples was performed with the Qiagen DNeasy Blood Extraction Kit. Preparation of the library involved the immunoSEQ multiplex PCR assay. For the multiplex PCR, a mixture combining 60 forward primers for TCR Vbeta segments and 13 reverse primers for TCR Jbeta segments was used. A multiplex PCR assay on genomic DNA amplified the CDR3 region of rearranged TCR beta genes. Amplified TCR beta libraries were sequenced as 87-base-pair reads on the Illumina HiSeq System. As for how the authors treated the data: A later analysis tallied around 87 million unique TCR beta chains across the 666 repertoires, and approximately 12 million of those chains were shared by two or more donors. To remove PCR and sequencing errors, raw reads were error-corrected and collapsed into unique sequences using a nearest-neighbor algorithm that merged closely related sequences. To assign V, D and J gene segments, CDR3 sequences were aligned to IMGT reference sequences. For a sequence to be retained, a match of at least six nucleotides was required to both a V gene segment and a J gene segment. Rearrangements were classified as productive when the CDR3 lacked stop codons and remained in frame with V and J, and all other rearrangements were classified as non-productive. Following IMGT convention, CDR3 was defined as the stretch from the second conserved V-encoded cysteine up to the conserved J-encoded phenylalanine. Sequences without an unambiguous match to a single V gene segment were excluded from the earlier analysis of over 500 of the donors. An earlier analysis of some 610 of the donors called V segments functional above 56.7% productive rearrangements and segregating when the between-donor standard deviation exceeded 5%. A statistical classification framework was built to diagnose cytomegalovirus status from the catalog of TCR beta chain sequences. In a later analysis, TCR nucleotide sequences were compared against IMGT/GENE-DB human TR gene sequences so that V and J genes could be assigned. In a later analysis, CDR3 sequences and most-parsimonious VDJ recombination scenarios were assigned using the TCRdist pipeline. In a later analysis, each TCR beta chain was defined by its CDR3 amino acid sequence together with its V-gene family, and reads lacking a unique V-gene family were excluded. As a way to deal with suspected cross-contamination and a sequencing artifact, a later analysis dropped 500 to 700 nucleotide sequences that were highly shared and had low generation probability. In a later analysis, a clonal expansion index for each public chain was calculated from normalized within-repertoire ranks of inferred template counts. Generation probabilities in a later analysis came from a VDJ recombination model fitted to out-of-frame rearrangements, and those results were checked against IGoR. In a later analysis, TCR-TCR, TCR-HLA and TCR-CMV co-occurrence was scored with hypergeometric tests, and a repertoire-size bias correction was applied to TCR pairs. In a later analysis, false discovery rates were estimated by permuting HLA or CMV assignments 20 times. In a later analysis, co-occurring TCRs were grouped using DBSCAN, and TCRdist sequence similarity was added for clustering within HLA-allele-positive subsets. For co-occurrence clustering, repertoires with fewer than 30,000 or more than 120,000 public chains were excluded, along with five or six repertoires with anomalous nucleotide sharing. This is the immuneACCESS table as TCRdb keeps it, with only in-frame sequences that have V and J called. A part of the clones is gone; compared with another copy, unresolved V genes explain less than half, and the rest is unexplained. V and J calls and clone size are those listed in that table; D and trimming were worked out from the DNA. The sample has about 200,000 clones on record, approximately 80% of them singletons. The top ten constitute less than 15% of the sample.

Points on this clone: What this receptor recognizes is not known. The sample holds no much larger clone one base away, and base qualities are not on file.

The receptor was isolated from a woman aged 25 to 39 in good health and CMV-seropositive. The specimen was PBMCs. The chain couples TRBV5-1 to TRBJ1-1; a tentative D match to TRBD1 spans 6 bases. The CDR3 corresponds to CASSPGQNTEAFF. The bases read TGCGCCAGCAGCCCGGGACAGAACACTGAAGCTTTCTTT. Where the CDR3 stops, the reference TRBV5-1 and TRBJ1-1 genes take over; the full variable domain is KAGVTQTPRYLIKTRGQQVTLSCSPISGHRSVSWYQQTPGQGLQFLFEYFSETQRNKGNFPGRFSGRQFSNSRSEMNVSTLELGDSALYLCASSPGQNTEAFFGQGTRLTVV.